Sequencing of this T cell receptor beta chain was carried out in a study of OX40 agonist ivuxolimab in advanced cancers. Patients with a history of autoimmune disease or on systemic immunosuppression were excluded. This clone was counted a few times. Its antigen is still unknown. Profiled with immunoSEQ multiplex PCR; TCRdb holds only in-frame clones, not every one. The sample shows approximately 77,000 clones, roughly nine tenths of them seen only once. Findings and limits, study-wide: Compared with others, partial responders at 0.1-3.0 mg/kg displayed clonal expansion among the lowest.

This CDR3 comprises 17 residues. CDR1 is LGHNA and CDR2 is YNFKEQ in the germline V gene. Trimming stripped 1 base from V and 1 base from J, with 11 bases between. The sample consisted of CD4+ or CD8+ T cells sorted from blood, taken in a trial of the OX40 agonist ivuxolimab. This clonotype was sampled from an adult with an advanced solid tumor such as melanoma, head and neck, liver or kidney cancer. The chain uses TRBV4-2 and TRBJ2-6, with D unclear. The CDR3 DNA is TGTGCCAGCAGCCAAGGGGGTTCAGGTTCTGGGGCCAACGTCCTGACTTTC. It encodes CASSQGGSGSGANVLTF.